This T cell receptor beta chain is drawn from a study of vaccination effects on CD4 cells after COVID-19. Study observations and caveats: Marked clonal contraction was seen late after vaccination (in both infection- and vaccine-induced clones). Following vaccination, convalescents' spike-reactive clones were mostly new ones induced by the vaccine.

The protocol was immunoSEQ multiplex PCR, while the TCRdb copy is restricted to in-frame clones and leaves out a portion. This sample yields about 22,000 clones, of which over 70% are seen a single time; roughly 37% belongs to the top ten. The CDR3 is made up of 13 amino acids. Trimming removed 5 bases at V and 6 bases at J, with 14 bases between. Germline lookup yields CDR1 SGHTS and CDR2 YDEGEE. Within the ViraFEST assay, antigen-specific CD4+ T cells underwent expansion with viral peptide pools prior to sequencing. Subsequent to 10 days of culture, CD4+ T cells were isolated. The person was diagnosed with PCR-confirmed SARS-CoV-2 infection between March and December 2020. Of note for this clone: The target antigen is unknown.

The V call is TRBV5-8, the J call TRBJ1-2; TRBD1 is a possible D gene (5 bases). The source is a human donor who had a prior SARS-CoV-2 infection. The material was CD4+ T cells from PBMCs cultured with a peptide pool, obtained before COVID-19 vaccination. The CDR3, as DNA: TGTGCCAGCAGTCGGGGGTCGGCGAATGGCTACACCTTC. Protein product: CASSRGSANGYTF.